Listed below are T cell receptor beta chains from one sample, sequenced in a study of post-analysis software for immune sequencing data. TCRdb re-analysed the PCR reads in MiXCR, keeping a single row per CDR3 protein. Here the sample spans more than 350,000 distinct CDR3 sequences, approximately 38% being singletons. Sequenced material: blood. These receptor sequences come from a girl aged 2 to 9 with multiple sclerosis. The CDR3 runs from the conserved cysteine through the conserved F or W. The D gene is left open where the match is weak. The size entry is marked missing in some rows and otherwise reads once, few, many or a size class.

J gene: TRBJ1-5
V gene: TRBV12-3/TRBV12-4
clone size: NA
D gene: NA
CDR3 DNA: TGTGCCAGCACCCTACAGTGGGGGTATGGCGGAGGAAGCAATCAGCCCCAGCATTTT
CDR3 protein: CASTLQWGYGGGSNQPQHF

J gene: TRBJ2-6
V gene: TRBV5-1
clone size: NA
D gene: NA
CDR3 DNA: TGCGCCAGCAGCTTGGAGGGACACAGGAGCTCTGGGGCCAACGTCCTGACTTTC
CDR3 protein: CASSLEGHRSSGANVLTF

J gene: TRBJ2-7
V gene: TRBV10-3
clone size: many
D gene: NA
CDR3 DNA: TGTGCCATCAGTGAGTCGACAAGGCCGGGCTACGAGCAGTACTTC
CDR3 protein: CAISESTRPGYEQYF

J gene: TRBJ2-5
V gene: TRBV4-1
clone size: NA
D gene: TRBD2
CDR3 DNA: TGCGCCAGCAGCCAATTCCGGGGGGGCCGGAGTGAGCAGTACTTC
CDR3 protein: CASSQFRGGRSEQYF

J gene: TRBJ2-1
V gene: TRBV4-3
clone size: NA
D gene: NA
CDR3 DNA: TGCGCCAGCAGCCAAGATGGTCTCCGATACAATGAGCAGTTCTTC
CDR3 protein: CASSQDGLRYNEQFF

J gene: TRBJ2-1
V gene: TRBV20-1
clone size: few
D gene: TRBD2
CDR3 DNA: TGCAGTGCTAGACTAGCGGGATACCCGACCAATGAGCAGTTCTTC
CDR3 protein: CSARLAGYPTNEQFF

J gene: TRBJ1-5
V gene: TRBV7-3
clone size: NA
D gene: NA
CDR3 DNA: TGTGCCAGCAGCTCAGGGTCAGGAGATAGCAATCAGCCCCAGCATTTT
CDR3 protein: CASSSGSGDSNQPQHF

J gene: TRBJ2-7
V gene: TRBV7-2
clone size: NA
D gene: TRBD2
CDR3 DNA: TGTGCCAGCAGCTTAAGAGCGGGGGTTATCCACAATGAGCAGTACTTC
CDR3 protein: CASSLRAGVIHNEQYF

J gene: TRBJ1-4
V gene: TRBV5-1
clone size: few
D gene: NA
CDR3 DNA: TGCGCCAGCAGCTTGGCACCTACCCGACCAACTAATGAAAAACTGTTTTTT
CDR3 protein: CASSLAPTRPTNEKLFF

J gene: TRBJ1-5
V gene: TRBV20-1
clone size: NA
D gene: TRBD1
CDR3 DNA: TGCAGTGCTAGAGTAGGGGACAGCAGCAATCAGCCCCAGCATTTT
CDR3 protein: CSARVGDSSNQPQHF

J gene: TRBJ2-7
V gene: TRBV20-1
clone size: once
D gene: NA
CDR3 DNA: TGCAGTGCGCTAGGTCCAGGGTGGGAATACGAGCAGTACTTC
CDR3 protein: CSALGPGWEYEQYF

J gene: TRBJ1-2
V gene: TRBV5-1
clone size: NA
D gene: NA
CDR3 DNA: TGCGCCAGCAGCCGGCTGGGGGCCGCTAACTATGGCTACACCTTC
CDR3 protein: CASSRLGAANYGYTF

J gene: TRBJ1-2
V gene: TRBV3-1
clone size: once
D gene: NA
CDR3 DNA: TGTGCCAGCAGCCAAGATCGGCGTAACTATGGCTACACCTTC
CDR3 protein: CASSQDRRNYGYTF

J gene: TRBJ2-5
V gene: TRBV10-3
clone size: once
D gene: NA
CDR3 DNA: TGTGCCATCAGTATGACCGGGTCTGGGGAGACCCAGTACTTC
CDR3 protein: CAISMTGSGETQYF

J gene: TRBJ2-7
V gene: TRBV28
clone size: once
D gene: NA
CDR3 DNA: TGTGCCAGCGGATCCGGACAGTCCTACGAGCAGTACTTC
CDR3 protein: CASGSGQSYEQYF

J gene: TRBJ2-1
V gene: TRBV11-2
clone size: NA
D gene: NA
CDR3 DNA: TGTGCCAGCAGCTTGGGGAGTTGGGGTAACAATGAGCAGTTCTTC
CDR3 protein: CASSLGSWGNNEQFF

J gene: TRBJ2-5
V gene: TRBV5-5
clone size: NA
D gene: TRBD1
CDR3 DNA: TGTGCCAGCAGCTTTAGGGGGCCGGGAGAGACCCAGTACTTC
CDR3 protein: CASSFRGPGETQYF

J gene: TRBJ2-7
V gene: TRBV21-1
clone size: NA
D gene: NA
CDR3 DNA: TGTGCCAGCAGATCAACTAGCAAAAACGTAATGTACGAGCAGTACTTC
CDR3 protein: CASRSTSKNVMYEQYF

J gene: TRBJ2-1
V gene: TRBV6-5
clone size: NA
D gene: NA
CDR3 DNA: TGTGCCAGCAGCCCGGATCGGAGGGGTAATGAGCAGTTCTTC
CDR3 protein: CASSPDRRGNEQFF

J gene: TRBJ2-3
V gene: TRBV28
clone size: NA
D gene: NA
CDR3 DNA: TGTGCCAGCAGTCCCCCAATAGGGCCAGATACGCGGTATTTT
CDR3 protein: CASSPPIGPDTRYF

J gene: TRBJ2-5
V gene: TRBV3-1
clone size: NA
D gene: NA
CDR3 DNA: TGTGCCAGCAGCCAAGAGGCCCTGATGGAGACCCAGTACTTC
CDR3 protein: CASSQEALMETQYF

J gene: TRBJ1-2
V gene: TRBV6-6
clone size: once
D gene: TRBD1
CDR3 DNA: TGTGCCAGCAGTCTGGGGACAGGGGCTAGGGGCTACACCTTC
CDR3 protein: CASSLGTGARGYTF

J gene: TRBJ2-7
V gene: TRBV11-2
clone size: NA
D gene: NA
CDR3 DNA: TGTGCCAGCAGCTTACTCCCCTCGGGGGCCCCCTACGAGCAGTACTTC
CDR3 protein: CASSLLPSGAPYEQYF

J gene: TRBJ2-5
V gene: TRBV28
clone size: NA
D gene: TRBD2
CDR3 DNA: TGTGCCAGCAGTGCCCCGGGAGGGGGTCTGGCCCAGTACTTC
CDR3 protein: CASSAPGGGLAQYF

J gene: TRBJ1-4
V gene: TRBV7-9
clone size: NA
D gene: NA
CDR3 DNA: TGTGCCAGCAGCTTAGGCCAGATGTTGAATGAAAAACTGTTTTTT
CDR3 protein: CASSLGQMLNEKLFF

J gene: TRBJ2-7
V gene: TRBV7-2
clone size: few
D gene: NA
CDR3 DNA: TGTGCCAGCAGCTTAAAGGCCGGGCCCTACGAGCAGTACTTC
CDR3 protein: CASSLKAGPYEQYF

J gene: TRBJ1-4
V gene: TRBV19
clone size: NA
D gene: NA
CDR3 DNA: TGTGCCAGTAGTATGGGAGGGCTCTCTAATGAAAAACTGTTTTTT
CDR3 protein: CASSMGGLSNEKLFF

J gene: TRBJ1-2
V gene: TRBV7-9
clone size: medium-sized
D gene: TRBD1
CDR3 DNA: TGTGCCAGCAGCTTATTAACAGGGGGAAATGGCTACACCTTC
CDR3 protein: CASSLLTGGNGYTF

J gene: TRBJ2-2
V gene: TRBV28
clone size: NA
D gene: NA
CDR3 DNA: TGTGCCAGCAGTTTATTAGGTGACGGGGAGCTGTTTTTT
CDR3 protein: CASSLLGDGELFF

J gene: TRBJ1-2
V gene: TRBV5-6
clone size: few
D gene: TRBD1
CDR3 DNA: TGTGCCAGCAGCTGGGACAGGGATAGTTGGGGCTACACCTTC
CDR3 protein: CASSWDRDSWGYTF

J gene: TRBJ1-5
V gene: TRBV7-2
clone size: NA
D gene: NA
CDR3 DNA: TGTGCCAGCAGCTTACTAGGGGACGGCTATAGCAATCAGCCCCAGCATTTT
CDR3 protein: CASSLLGDGYSNQPQHF

J gene: TRBJ2-1
V gene: TRBV6-5
clone size: NA
D gene: NA
CDR3 DNA: TGTGCCAGCAGTCCCACAGGCAAAGAGCAGTTCTTC
CDR3 protein: CASSPTGKEQFF